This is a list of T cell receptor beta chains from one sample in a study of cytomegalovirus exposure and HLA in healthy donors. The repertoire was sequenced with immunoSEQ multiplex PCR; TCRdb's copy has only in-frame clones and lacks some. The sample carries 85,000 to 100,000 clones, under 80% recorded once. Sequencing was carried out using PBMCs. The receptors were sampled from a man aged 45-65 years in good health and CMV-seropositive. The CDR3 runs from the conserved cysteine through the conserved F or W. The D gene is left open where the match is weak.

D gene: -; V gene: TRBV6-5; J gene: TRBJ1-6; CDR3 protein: CASSYSGRGNSPLNF
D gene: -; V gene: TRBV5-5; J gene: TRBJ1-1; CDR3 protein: CASSLVGGLNTEAFF
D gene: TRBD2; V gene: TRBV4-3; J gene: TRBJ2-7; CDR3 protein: CASSQGTSGGYEQYF
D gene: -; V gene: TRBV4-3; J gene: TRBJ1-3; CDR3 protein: CASSQEPRVSGNTIYF
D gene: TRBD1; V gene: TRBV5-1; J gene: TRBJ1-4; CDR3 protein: CASSPGTATNEKLFF
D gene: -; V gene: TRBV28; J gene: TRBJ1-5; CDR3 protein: CASSPPLLVGDNQPQNF
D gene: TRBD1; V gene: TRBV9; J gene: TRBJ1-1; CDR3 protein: CASSLHQGAAEAFF
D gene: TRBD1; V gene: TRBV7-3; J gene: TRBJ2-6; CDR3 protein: CASSPNGGQAVPGANVLTF
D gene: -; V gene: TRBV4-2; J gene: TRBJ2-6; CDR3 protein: CASSQGEERWSGANVLTF
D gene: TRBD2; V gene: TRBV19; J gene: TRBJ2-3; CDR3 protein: CASSIRGTSGGSDTQYF
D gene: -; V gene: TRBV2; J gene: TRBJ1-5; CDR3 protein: CASSEALPALLSNQPQHF
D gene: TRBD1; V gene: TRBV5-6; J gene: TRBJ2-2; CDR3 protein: CATLRTGASTGELFF
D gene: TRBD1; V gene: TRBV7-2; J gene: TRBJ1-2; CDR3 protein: CASSSGQGTYGYTF
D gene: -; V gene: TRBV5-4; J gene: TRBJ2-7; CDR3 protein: CASSQRGYEQYF
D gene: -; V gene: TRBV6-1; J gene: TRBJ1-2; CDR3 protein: CASSGQASDYYGYTF
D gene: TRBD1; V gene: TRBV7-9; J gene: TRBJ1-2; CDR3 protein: CASSLDREGYTF
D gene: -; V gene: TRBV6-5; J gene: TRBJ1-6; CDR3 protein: CASSLASLDSPLHF
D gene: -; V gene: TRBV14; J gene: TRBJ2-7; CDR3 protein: CASSQVAGSYEQYF
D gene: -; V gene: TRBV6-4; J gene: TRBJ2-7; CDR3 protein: CASSESSLSGWDEQYF
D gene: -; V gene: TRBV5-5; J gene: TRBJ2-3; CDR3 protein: CASSLRLGVVDTQYF
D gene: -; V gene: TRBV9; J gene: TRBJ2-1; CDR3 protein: CASSPQGTALGPEQFF
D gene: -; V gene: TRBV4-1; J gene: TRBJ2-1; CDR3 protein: CASSQAGWRNEQFF
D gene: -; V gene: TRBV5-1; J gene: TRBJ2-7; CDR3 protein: CASSSNENRDEQYF
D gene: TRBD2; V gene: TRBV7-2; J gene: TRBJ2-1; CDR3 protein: CASSLVEAGVSGEQFF
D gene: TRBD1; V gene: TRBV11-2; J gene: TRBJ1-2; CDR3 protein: CASSLDRDFYGYTF
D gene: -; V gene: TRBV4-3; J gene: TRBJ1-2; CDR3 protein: CASSQEYRGGGYGYTF
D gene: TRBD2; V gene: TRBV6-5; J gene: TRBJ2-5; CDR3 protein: CASSSAGVAETQYF
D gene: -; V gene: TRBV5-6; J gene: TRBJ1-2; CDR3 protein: CASSLGSPYGYTF
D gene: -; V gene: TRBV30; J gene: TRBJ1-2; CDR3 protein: CAWSVRGGTYGYTF
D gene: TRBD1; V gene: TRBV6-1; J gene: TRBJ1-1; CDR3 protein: CASSPRDSNTEAFF
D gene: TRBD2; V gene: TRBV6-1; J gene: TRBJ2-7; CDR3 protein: CASREGTSGVYEQYF
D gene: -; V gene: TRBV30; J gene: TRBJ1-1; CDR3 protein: CAWTPGRNTEAFF
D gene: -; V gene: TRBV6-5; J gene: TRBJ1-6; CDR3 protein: CASTFGQGSNSPLHF
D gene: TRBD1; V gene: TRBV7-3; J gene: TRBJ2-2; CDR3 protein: CASSPRMDRGQGGELFF
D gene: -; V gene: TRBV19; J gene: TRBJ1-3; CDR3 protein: CASSPRQGSYSGNTIYF
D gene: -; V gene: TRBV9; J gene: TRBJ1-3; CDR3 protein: CASSVDRAGGNTIYF
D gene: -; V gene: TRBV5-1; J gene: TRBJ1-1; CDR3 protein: CASSSTGSDNTEAFF
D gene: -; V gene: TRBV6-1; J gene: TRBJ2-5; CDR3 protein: CASSGPRGETQYF
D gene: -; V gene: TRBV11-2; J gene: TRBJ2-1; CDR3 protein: CASSRLSDEQFF
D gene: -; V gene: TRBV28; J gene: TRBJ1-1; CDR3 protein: CASSLGLEAAFF